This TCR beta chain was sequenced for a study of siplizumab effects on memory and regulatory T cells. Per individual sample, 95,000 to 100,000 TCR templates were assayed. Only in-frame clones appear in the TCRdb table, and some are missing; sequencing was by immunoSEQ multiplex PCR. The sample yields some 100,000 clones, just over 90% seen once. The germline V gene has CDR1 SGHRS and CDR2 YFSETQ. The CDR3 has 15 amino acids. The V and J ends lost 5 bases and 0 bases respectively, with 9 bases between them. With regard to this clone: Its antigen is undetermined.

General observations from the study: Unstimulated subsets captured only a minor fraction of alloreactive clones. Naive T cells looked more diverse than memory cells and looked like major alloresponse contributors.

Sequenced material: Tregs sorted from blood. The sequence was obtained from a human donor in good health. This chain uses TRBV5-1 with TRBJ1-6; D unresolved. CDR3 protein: CASRDRSSYNSPLHF. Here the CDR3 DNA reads TGCGCCAGCAGGGACCGCAGCTCCTATAATTCACCCCTCCACTTT. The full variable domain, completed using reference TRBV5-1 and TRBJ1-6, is KAGVTQTPRYLIKTRGQQVTLSCSPISGHRSVSWYQQTPGQGLQFLFEYFSETQRNKGNFPGRFSGRQFSNSRSEMNVSTLELGDSALYLCASRDRSSYNSPLHFGNGTRLTVT.